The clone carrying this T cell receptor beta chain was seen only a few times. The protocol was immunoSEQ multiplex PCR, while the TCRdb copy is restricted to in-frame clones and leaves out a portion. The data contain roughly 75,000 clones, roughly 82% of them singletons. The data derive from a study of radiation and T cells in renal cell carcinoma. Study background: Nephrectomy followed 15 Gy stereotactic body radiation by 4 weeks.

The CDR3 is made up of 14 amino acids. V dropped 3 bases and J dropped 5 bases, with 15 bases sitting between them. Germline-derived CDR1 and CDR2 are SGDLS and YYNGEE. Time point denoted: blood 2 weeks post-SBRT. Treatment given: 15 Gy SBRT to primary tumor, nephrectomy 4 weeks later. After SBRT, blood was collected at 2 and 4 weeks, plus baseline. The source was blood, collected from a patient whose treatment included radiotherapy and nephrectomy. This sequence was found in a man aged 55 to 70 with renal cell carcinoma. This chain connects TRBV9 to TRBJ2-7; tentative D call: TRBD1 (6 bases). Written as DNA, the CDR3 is TGTGCCAGCAGCGCATCCGGGACACCTGACGAGCAGTACTTC. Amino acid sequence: CASSASGTPDEQYF.